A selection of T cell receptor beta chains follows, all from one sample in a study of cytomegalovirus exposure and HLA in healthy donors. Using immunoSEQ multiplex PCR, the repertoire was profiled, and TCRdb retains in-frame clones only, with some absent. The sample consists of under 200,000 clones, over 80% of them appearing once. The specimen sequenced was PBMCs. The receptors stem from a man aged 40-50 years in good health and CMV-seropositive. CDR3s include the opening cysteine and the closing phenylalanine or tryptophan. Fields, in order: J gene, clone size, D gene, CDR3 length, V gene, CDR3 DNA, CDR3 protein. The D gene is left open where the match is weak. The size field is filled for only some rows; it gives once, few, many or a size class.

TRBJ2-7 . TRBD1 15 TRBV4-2 TGTGCCAGCAGCCAAGAGGGGACAGGGGCCTACGAGCAGTACTTC CASSQEGTGAYEQYF
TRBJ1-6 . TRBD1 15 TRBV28 TGTGCCAGCAGCCTAGGGACAGCCCATAATTCACCCCTCCACTTT CASSLGTAHNSPLHF
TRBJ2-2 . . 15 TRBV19 TGTGCCAGTAGTTTCTTTTCCCCGAACACCGGGGAGCTGTTTTTT CASSFFSPNTGELFF
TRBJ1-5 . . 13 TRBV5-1 TGCGCCAGCAGCGGAGGGGGGGGTCAGCCCCAGCATTTT CASSGGGGQPQHF
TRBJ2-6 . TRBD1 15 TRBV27 TGTGCCAACGGACAGGGCTCCTCTGGGGCCAACGTCCTGACTTTC CANGQGSSGANVLTF
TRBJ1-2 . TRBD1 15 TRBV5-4 TGTGCCAGCAGCCACTGGGACAGCACTAACTATGGCTACACCTTC CASSHWDSTNYGYTF
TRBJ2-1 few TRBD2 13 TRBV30 TGTGCCTGGCGTAGCGGGGTCGGAGATGAGCAGTTCTTC CAWRSGVGDEQFF
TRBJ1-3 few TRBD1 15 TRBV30 TGTGCCTGGAGTGTAAGGACAGGGAGTCTAAACACCATATATTTT CAWSVRTGSLNTIYF
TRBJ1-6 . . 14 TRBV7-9 TGTGCCAGCAGCTTAGGTGGTCAGAATTCACCCCTCCACTTT CASSLGGQNSPLHF
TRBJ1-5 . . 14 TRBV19 TGTGCCAGCCTTTACGGCGCGGGAGATCAGCCCCAGCATTTT CASLYGAGDQPQHF
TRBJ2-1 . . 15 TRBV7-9 TGTGCCAGCAGCTCATCCGAGGGTCGGGACAATGAGCAGTTCTTC CASSSSEGRDNEQFF
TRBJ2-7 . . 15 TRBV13 TGTGCCAGCAGCTTAGGGCCGGGGAGCGTGGGGGAGCAGTACTTC CASSLGPGSVGEQYF
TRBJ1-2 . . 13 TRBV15 TGTGCCACCAGCAGTGAGGATCCCTATGGCTACACCTTC CATSSEDPYGYTF
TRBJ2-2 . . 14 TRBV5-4 TGTGCCAGCAGCCTACAGGGGAACACCGGGGAGCTGTTTTTT CASSLQGNTGELFF
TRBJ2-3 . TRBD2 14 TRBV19 TGTGCCAGTGGTCCAGGACTAGCGTCAGATACGCAGTATTTT CASGPGLASDTQYF
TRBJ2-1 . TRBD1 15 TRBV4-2 TGTGCCAGCAGCCCTCGGACAGGGGGCGAGAATGAGCAGTTCTTC CASSPRTGGENEQFF
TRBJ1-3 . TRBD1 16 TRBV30 TGTGCCTGGATTAGTGACAGGGCCCGCTCTGGAAACACCATATATTTT CAWISDRARSGNTIYF
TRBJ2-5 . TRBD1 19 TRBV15 TGTGCCACCAGCAGATCCCTCCCCGGGACAGGGCAAATACAAGAGACCCAGTACTTC CATSRSLPGTGQIQETQYF
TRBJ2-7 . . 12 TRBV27 TGTGCCTCCGGGCTAGGGGTCTACGAGCAGTACTTC CASGLGVYEQYF
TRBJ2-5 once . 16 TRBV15 TGTGCCACCAGCAGAGACCCCAGGGGTATGCAAGAGACCCAGTACTTC CATSRDPRGMQETQYF
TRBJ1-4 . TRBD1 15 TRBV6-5 TGTGCCAGCAGTTTTGACAGGGGGATCGGTGAAAAACTGTTTTTT CASSFDRGIGEKLFF
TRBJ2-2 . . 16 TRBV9 TGTGCCAGCAGCCGGGCAGCCTGGGGGCAGGCCGGGGAGCTGTTTTTT CASSRAAWGQAGELFF
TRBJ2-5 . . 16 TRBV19 TGTGCCAGTAGTCCCCGTGTCCAACTGGAGGGGGAGACCCAGTACTTC CASSPRVQLEGETQYF
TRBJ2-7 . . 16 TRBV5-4 TGTGCCAGCAGCTTGGAAGCCAGGAGACAGGCCCACGAGCAGTACTTC CASSLEARRQAHEQYF
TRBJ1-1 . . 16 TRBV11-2 TGTGCCAGCAGCTCGAGAAGGGGGGGATTGAACACTGAAGCTTTCTTT CASSSRRGGLNTEAFF
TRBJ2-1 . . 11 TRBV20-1 TGCAGTGCTAGAGATGGCAGTCTGCAGTTCTTC CSARDGSLQFF
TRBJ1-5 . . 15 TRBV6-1 TGTGCCAGCAGTGGGGGCGAGGGGGTTGGTCAGCCCCAGCATTTT CASSGGEGVGQPQHF
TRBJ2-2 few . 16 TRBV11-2 TGTGCCAGCAGCTTAGACAGGGGTTTTACGACCGGGGAGCTGTTTTTT CASSLDRGFTTGELFF
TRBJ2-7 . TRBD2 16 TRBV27 TGTGCCAGCAGTACCTACGGGACTACAGTAACTTACGAGCAGTACTTC CASSTYGTTVTYEQYF
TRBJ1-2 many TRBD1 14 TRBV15 TGTGCCACCAGCAGGAGGACCACAGGGGATGGCTACACCTTC CATSRRTTGDGYTF
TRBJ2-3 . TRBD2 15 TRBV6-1 TGTGCCAGCAGTGAGACTAGCGGGGGGCCAGATACGCAGTATTTT CASSETSGGPDTQYF
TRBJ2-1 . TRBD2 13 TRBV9 TGTGCCAGCAGCGGGGACTATTACAATGAGCAGTTCTTC CASSGDYYNEQFF
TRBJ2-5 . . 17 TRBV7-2 TGTGCCAGCAGCTTAAGAAGTGGCGGGGATTTTGGGGAGACCCAGTACTTC CASSLRSGGDFGETQYF
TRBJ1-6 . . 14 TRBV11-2 TGTGCCAGCAGCAAACAGGGAAGTTGGTCACCCCTCCACTTT CASSKQGSWSPLHF
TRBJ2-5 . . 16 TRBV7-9 TGTGCCAGCAGCTTAGCCGACATATGGGACTTAGAGACCCAGTACTTC CASSLADIWDLETQYF
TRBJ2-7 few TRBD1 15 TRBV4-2 TGTGCCAGCAGCCAAGGGTTAGGGGGCTACTTCGAGCAGTACTTC CASSQGLGGYFEQYF
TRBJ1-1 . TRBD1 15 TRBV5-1 TGCGCCAGCAGCTTAGCAGGGGGCTTGAACACTGAAGCTTTCTTT CASSLAGGLNTEAFF
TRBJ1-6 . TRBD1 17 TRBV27 TGTGCCAGCAGTCTTAAACCGGGACAGGGTTATAATTCACCCCTCCACTTT CASSLKPGQGYNSPLHF
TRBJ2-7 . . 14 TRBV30 TGTGCCTGGAGTGTCGGGTTCCTCGTATCCGAGCAGTACTTC CAWSVGFLVSEQYF
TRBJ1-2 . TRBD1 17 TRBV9 TGTGCCAGCAGCGGCTGGGACAGATCTAATGTCGTCTATGGCTACACCTTC CASSGWDRSNVVYGYTF
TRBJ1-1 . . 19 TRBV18 TGTGCCAGCTCATCGCGTGACCGGAGACCTACGGAAGGGAACACTGAAGCTTTCTTT CASSSRDRRPTEGNTEAFF
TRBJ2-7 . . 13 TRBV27 TGTGCCAGCAGTTTCCGCGAGACCTACGAGCAGTACTTC CASSFRETYEQYF
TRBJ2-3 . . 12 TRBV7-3 TGTGCCAGCAGCTTCGGCACAGATACGCAGTATTTT CASSFGTDTQYF
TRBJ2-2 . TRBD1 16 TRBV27 TGTGCCAGCAGTTTATGGGACAGGGGGGACACCGGGGAGCTGTTTTTT CASSLWDRGDTGELFF
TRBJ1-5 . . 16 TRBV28 TGTGCCAGCAGTTTGGAAGGACAGCGAAATTATCAGCCCCAGCATTTT CASSLEGQRNYQPQHF
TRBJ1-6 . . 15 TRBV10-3 TGTGCCATCAGGGGCGATAGCTCCTATAATTCACCCCTCCACTTT CAIRGDSSYNSPLHF
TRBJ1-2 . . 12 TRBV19 TGTGCCAGTAGTTCGACAGACGGTGGCTACACCTTC CASSSTDGGYTF
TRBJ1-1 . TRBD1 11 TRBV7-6 TGTGCCAGCAGCTTACAGGGGGCTGCTTTCTTT CASSLQGAAFF
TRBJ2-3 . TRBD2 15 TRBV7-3 TGTGCCAGCAGCTCTAGCGGGGGGAACACAGATACGCAGTATTTT CASSSSGGNTDTQYF
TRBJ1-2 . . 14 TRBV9 TGTGCCAGCAGCGTAGAGCGGAACGACTATGGCTACACCTTC CASSVERNDYGYTF
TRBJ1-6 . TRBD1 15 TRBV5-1 TGCGCCAGCAGCGCGGACAGGGCCAGAAATTCACCCCTCCACTTT CASSADRARNSPLHF
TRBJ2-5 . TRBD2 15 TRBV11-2 TGTGCCAGCAGCTCCACCGGGACTAGGGGGGAGACCCAGTACTTC CASSSTGTRGETQYF
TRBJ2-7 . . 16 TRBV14 TGTGCCAGCAGCCAAGGTGGGGGACTCCTATACTACGAGCAGTACTTC CASSQGGGLLYYEQYF
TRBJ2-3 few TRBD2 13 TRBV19 TGTGCCAGTAGGACTAGCGGCACAGATACGCAGTATTTT CASRTSGTDTQYF